This paragraph covers one T cell receptor beta chain sequence. Distinct nucleotide sequences in the sample also encode this CDR3. The data were obtained in a study of cytomegalovirus exposure and HLA in healthy donors. Researchers ran the PCR with 60 Vbeta and 13 Jbeta primers. Generated by immunoSEQ multiplex PCR, the TCRdb table keeps only in-frame clones and is missing some. The table includes 140,000 to 150,000 clones, roughly three quarters detected once. The clonotype originates from a woman aged 40 to 50 in good health and CMV-seronegative. The sequenced sample consisted of PBMCs.

The CDR3 sequence is CASRRTESSYEQYF. The CDR3 nucleotides are TGTGCCAGCAGAAGGACAGAGAGTTCCTACGAGCAGTACTTC. This chain joins TRBV2 and TRBJ2-7; D might be TRBD1 (6 bases). CDR1 is SNHLY, CDR2 FYNNEI, per germline. The CDR3 totals 14 residues. The V gene lost 6 bases and the J gene lost 1 base, with 13 bases spanning the gap.